These T cell receptor beta chains were read from a single sample in a study of human T cells and chemical hapten exposure. A single record per CDR3 protein comes from TCRdb applying MiXCR to the RACE reads. This table holds more than 150,000 distinct CDR3 sequences, 13% to 15% found once. This material consisted of whole blood, taken in connection with sensitization to the hapten diphenylcyclopropenone (DPC). The origin of the receptors is a woman younger than 45 with alopecia areata. Some clones in this sample may be carry-over from other donors' samples. The CDR3 runs from the conserved cysteine through the conserved F or W. D genes are given only for firm matches. A clone size is listed for some rows: how often the clone was seen (once, few, many), or a class if it is expanded.

V: TRBV6-1
D: NA
J: TRBJ1-5
size: few
CDR3: CASNGGQSGNQPQHF
DNA: TGTGCCAGCAATGGGGGGCAATCAGGCAATCAGCCCCAGCATTTT

V: TRBV6-2/TRBV6-3
D: TRBD2
J: TRBJ2-1
size: NA
CDR3: CASRRTSGEIYNEQFF
DNA: TGTGCCAGCAGACGGACTAGCGGGGAAATCTACAATGAGCAGTTCTTC

V: TRBV5-1
D: NA
J: TRBJ2-7
size: NA
CDR3: CATGLGKQYF
DNA: TGCGCCACCGGACTTGGAAAGCAGTACTTC

V: TRBV5-1
D: NA
J: TRBJ1-2
size: NA
CDR3: CASSLEGAISNYGYTF
DNA: TGCGCCAGCAGCTTGGAAGGGGCGATATCTAACTATGGCTACACCTTC

V: TRBV7-2
D: NA
J: TRBJ2-7
size: NA
CDR3: CASSFGGPLRYEQYF
DNA: TGTGCCAGCAGCTTCGGTGGCCCGCTGCGTTACGAGCAGTACTTC

V: TRBV4-2
D: NA
J: TRBJ1-5
size: NA
CDR3: CASSQSEGQPQHF
DNA: TGTGCCAGCAGCCAAAGTGAAGGGCAGCCCCAGCATTTT

V: TRBV28
D: NA
J: TRBJ2-7
size: few
CDR3: CASSWAGVGEQYF
DNA: TGTGCCAGCAGTTGGGCAGGTGTCGGCGAGCAGTACTTC

V: TRBV24-1
D: NA
J: TRBJ2-1
size: few
CDR3: CATSDSYYNEQFF
DNA: TGTGCCACCAGTGATAGCTACTACAATGAGCAGTTCTTC

V: TRBV3-1
D: NA
J: TRBJ2-5
size: NA
CDR3: CASSQGNLGGETQYF
DNA: TGTGCCAGCAGCCAAGGGAACCTGGGGGGAGAGACCCAGTACTTC

V: TRBV18
D: NA
J: TRBJ1-1
size: NA
CDR3: CASSPPWGTLTEAFF
DNA: TGTGCCAGCTCACCACCGTGGGGGACCCTCACTGAAGCTTTCTTT

V: TRBV4-2
D: NA
J: TRBJ1-4
size: many
CDR3: CASSQEGLDEKLFF
DNA: TGTGCCAGCAGCCAAGAAGGGCTAGACGAAAAACTGTTTTTT

V: TRBV28
D: NA
J: TRBJ2-3
size: many
CDR3: CASSPRITDTQYF
DNA: TGTGCCAGCAGTCCCCGAATCACAGATACGCAGTATTTT

V: TRBV6-1
D: TRBD1
J: TRBJ2-7
size: NA
CDR3: CASSGGTAYLYEQYF
DNA: TGTGCCAGCAGTGGGGGGACAGCATACCTCTACGAGCAGTACTTC

V: TRBV28
D: NA
J: TRBJ1-2
size: once
CDR3: CASSSPAPNYGYTF
DNA: TGTGCCAGCAGTTCCCCGGCGCCTAACTATGGCTACACCTTC

V: TRBV19
D: NA
J: TRBJ1-2
size: once
CDR3: CASSHYYGYTF
DNA: TGTGCCAGTAGTCACTACTATGGCTACACCTTC

V: TRBV5-1
D: NA
J: TRBJ2-2
size: few
CDR3: CASKIEGSNTGELFF
DNA: TGCGCCAGCAAGATCGAGGGGTCGAACACCGGGGAGCTGTTTTTT

V: TRBV9
D: NA
J: TRBJ2-6
size: many
CDR3: CASKTGHSGANVLTF
DNA: TGTGCCAGCAAGACAGGCCACTCTGGGGCCAACGTCCTGACTTTC

V: TRBV4-2
D: NA
J: TRBJ2-7
size: NA
CDR3: CASSQDLTRGAYEQYF
DNA: TGTGCCAGCAGCCAAGACTTGACCCGGGGTGCCTACGAGCAGTACTTC

V: TRBV10-1
D: NA
J: TRBJ2-4
size: few
CDR3: CASSEGLLNIQYF
DNA: TGCGCCAGCAGTGAGGGACTATTGAACATTCAGTACTTC